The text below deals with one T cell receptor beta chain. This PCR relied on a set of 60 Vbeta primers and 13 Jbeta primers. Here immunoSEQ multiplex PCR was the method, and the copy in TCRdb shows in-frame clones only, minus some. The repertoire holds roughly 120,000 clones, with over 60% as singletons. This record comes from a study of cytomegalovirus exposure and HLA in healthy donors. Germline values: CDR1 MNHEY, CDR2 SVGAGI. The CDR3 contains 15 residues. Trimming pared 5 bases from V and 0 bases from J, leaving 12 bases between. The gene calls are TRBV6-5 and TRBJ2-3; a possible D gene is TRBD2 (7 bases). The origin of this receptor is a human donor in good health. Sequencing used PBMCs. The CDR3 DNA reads TGTGCCAGCAGTAATAGGGGGGGGAGCACAGATACGCAGTATTTT. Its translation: CASSNRGGSTDTQYF.